This T cell receptor (beta chain) was identified in a study of blood T cell repertoires in COVID-19. As for the study in general: Spain, Italy and the United States supplied samples that represented acute and convalescent COVID-19.

The CDR3 has 14 residues. The V gene end was trimmed by 2 bases and the J gene end by 6 bases; junction bases not matched to a gene: 7. CDR1 SGHNT and CDR2 YYREEE come from the germline V gene (reference sequence). In the authors' workflow: Amplification of reference gene primers was used by the study to estimate nucleated cell counts. Clones were read by immunoSEQ multiplex PCR, and TCRdb kept only the in-frame ones, dropping some. The V and J calls and clone size were taken over from that table, and D and trimming were inferred from the DNA. This table holds some 290,000 clones, 86% found once. The sequenced sample was peripheral blood. The chain is built from TRBV5-4 and TRBJ2-7, with 8 bases matching TRBD1. This receptor was obtained from a man between 18 and 29 years old with active or convalescent COVID-19. CDR3 coding DNA: TGTGCCAGCAGCTTTAGACAGGGGACACGCGAGCAGTACTTC. This codes for CASSFRQGTREQYF.